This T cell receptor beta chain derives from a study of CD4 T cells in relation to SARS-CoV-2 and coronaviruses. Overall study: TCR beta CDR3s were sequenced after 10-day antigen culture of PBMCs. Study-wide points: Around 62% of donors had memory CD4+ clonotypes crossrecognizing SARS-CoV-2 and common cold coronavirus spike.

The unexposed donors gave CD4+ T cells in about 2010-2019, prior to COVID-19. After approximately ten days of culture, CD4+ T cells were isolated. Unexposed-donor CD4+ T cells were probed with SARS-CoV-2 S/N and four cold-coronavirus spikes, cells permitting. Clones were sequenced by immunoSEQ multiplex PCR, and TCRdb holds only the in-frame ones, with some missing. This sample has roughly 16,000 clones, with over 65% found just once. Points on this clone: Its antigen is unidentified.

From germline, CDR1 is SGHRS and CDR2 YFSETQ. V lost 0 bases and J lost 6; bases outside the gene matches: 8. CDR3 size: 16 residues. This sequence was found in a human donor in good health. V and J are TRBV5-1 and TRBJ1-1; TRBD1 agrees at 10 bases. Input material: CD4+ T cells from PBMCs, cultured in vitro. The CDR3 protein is CASSLGGLTGGSEAFF. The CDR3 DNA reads TGCGCCAGCAGCTTGGGCGGATTGACAGGGGGCTCTGAAGCTTTCTTT.